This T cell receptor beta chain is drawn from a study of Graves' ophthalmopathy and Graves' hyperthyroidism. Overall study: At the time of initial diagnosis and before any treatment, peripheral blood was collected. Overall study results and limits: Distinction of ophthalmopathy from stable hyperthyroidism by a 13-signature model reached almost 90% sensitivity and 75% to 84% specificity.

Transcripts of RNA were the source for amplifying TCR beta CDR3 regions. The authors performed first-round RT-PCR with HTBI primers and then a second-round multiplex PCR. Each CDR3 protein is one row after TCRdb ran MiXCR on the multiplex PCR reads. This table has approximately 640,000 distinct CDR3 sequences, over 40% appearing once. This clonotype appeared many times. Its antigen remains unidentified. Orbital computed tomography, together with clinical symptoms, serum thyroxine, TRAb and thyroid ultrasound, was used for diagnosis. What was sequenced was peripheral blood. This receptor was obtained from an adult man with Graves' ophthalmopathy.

CDR3 coding DNA: TGTGCCAGCAGCGTTACTAAATCCTCTGGGGCCAACGTCCTGACTTTC. Translating it yields CASSVTKSSGANVLTF. The V call is TRBV7-9, the J call TRBJ2-6; no definite D call. Trimming shortened V by 5 bases and J by 0 bases, and 11 bases separated the two germline ends. This CDR3 is built from 16 residues. Germline loops: CDR1 SEHNR, CDR2 FQNEAQ (reference sequence).